This entry lists 31 T cell receptor beta chains sequenced from one sample in a study of CD8+ T cells in alopecia areata. Treatment given: oral pan-JAK inhibitor, 5-10 mg twice daily. The sequencing template was cDNA reverse transcribed from extracted RNA. Measured with immunoSEQ multiplex PCR; TCRdb has only the in-frame clones, and not every one. Here the sample spans hundreds of thousands of clones, just over 65% being singletons. The source material was CD4+ T cells sorted from blood, sampled between weeks 43 and 45, from a patient treated with tofacitinib. These receptors were taken from a human donor with alopecia areata.

The chain recombines TRBV30 with TRBJ1-1; no definite D call. The CDR3 extends over 11 amino acids. The V gene lost 5 bases and the J gene lost 5 bases, with 9 bases spanning the gap. Germline CDR1 is GTSNPN and CDR2 is SVGIG (reference sequence). The CDR3 protein is CAWETRTEAFF. In nucleotides, the CDR3 is TGTGCCTGGGAGACCCGAACTGAAGCTTTCTTT.

V and J are TRBV10-2 and TRBJ1-4; a weak D match, TRBD1 (6 bases). The V gene lost 3 bases and the J gene lost 1 base, with 6 bases spanning the gap. Germline assignment: CDR1 WSHSY and CDR2 SAAADI. There are 14 residues in the CDR3. The CDR3: CASSDRGTNEKLFF. Written as DNA, the CDR3 is TGCGCCAGCAGTGACAGGGGAACTAATGAAAAACTGTTTTTT.

The gene calls are TRBV4-3 and TRBJ2-7; a possible D gene is TRBD2 (5 bases). CDR1 and CDR2 from the germline V gene are LGHNA and YSLEER. The CDR3 runs 15 residues. V lost 0 bases and J 4 bases, leaving 13 bases between the germline ends. The CDR3 DNA reads TGCGCCAGCAGCCAAGAGACGGGGTTTCGGTACGAGCAGTACTTC. As protein: CASSQETGFRYEQYF.

The chain has TRBV10-3 and TRBJ1-5; D is uncertain. Germline V gene lookup returns CDR1 ENHRY and CDR2 SYGVKD. Trimming took 7 bases from V and 3 from J, leaving 10 bases between them. This CDR3 is built from 13 residues. CDR3 sequence reads: CAIKSTDNQPQHF. CDR3 DNA sequence: TGTGCCATCAAGTCCACTGACAATCAGCCCCAGCATTTT.

The rearrangement links TRBV29-1 to TRBJ1-1; D is ambiguous. CDR3 size: 14 residues. The V end was cut by 4 bases, the J end by 1 base, with 13 bases between. CDR1 is SQVTM and CDR2 is ANQGSEA in the germline V gene. CDR3 sequence reads: CSVAAGPKNTEAFF. DNA of the CDR3: TGCAGCGTTGCGGCTGGTCCCAAGAACACTGAAGCTTTCTTT. The complete variable domain, with remaining parts taken from reference TRBV29-1 and TRBJ1-1, reads SAVISQKPSRDICQRGTSLTIQCQVDSQVTMMFWYRQQPGQSLTLIATANQGSEATYESGFVIDKFPISRPNLTFSTLTVSNMSPEDSSIYLCSVAAGPKNTEAFFGQGTRLTVV.

The chain recombines TRBV4-1 with TRBJ2-1; 7 bases fit TRBD1. This CDR3 is 14 amino acids long. CDR1 and CDR2 (germline): MGHRA, YSYEKL. Trimming at V came to 7 bases and at J to 4 bases, leaving 7 bases not matched to a gene. CDR3 nucleotides: TGCGCCAGCACCCCGGGACAGCCATACAATGAGCAGTTCTTC. Amino acid sequence: CASTPGQPYNEQFF.

The CDR3 DNA is TGTGCCTGGAAAGGACTAGCGGGGGGAGAGCAGTTCTTC. It translates to CAWKGLAGGEQFF. The V call is TRBV30, the J call TRBJ2-1, with 14 positions matching TRBD2. Germline CDR1 reads GTSNPN; CDR2 reads SVGIG (reference sequence). This CDR3 is built from 13 residues. Trimming took 4 bases from V and 10 from J; bases not matched to a gene: 3.

The chain has TRBV6-4 and TRBJ2-1, with D tentatively TRBD1 (5 bases). Between the trimmed V and J ends, which lost 3 bases and 5 bases, there was a span of 8 bases. The germline CDR1 and CDR2 sequences are MRHNA and SNTAGT. The CDR3 is 13 residues long. The CDR3 sequence: CASSEGAHNEQFF. DNA for the CDR3: TGTGCCAGCAGTGAAGGGGCACACAATGAGCAGTTCTTC.

The chain combines TRBV5-1 with TRBJ1-1; D unclear. This CDR3 contains 14 residues. Germline CDR1 and CDR2: SGHRS and YFSETQ. V was shortened by 6 bases and J by 6 bases, with 18 bases between the two germline ends. The CDR3 sequence: CASIYSPGVAEAFF. CDR3 coding DNA: TGCGCCAGCATTTACAGCCCAGGCGTCGCTGAAGCTTTCTTT.

The genes are TRBV30 and TRBJ2-1; the match to TRBD1 covers 8 bases. This CDR3 has 13 amino acids. The germline V gene encodes CDR1 GTSNPN and CDR2 SVGIG (reference sequence). V shed 2 bases, J shed 12 bases, and the junction held 9 bases outside the gene matches. The CDR3 bases are TGTGCCTGGAGTAGAGACAGGGGTATAGGGCAGTTCTTC. Its protein product is CAWSRDRGIGQFF. The full variable domain, rest sourced from reference TRBV30 and TRBJ2-1, is SQTIHQWPATLVQPVGSPLSLECTVEGTSNPNLYWYRQAAGRGLQLLFYSVGIGQISSEVPQNLSASRPQDRQFILSSKKLLLSDSGFYLCAWSRDRGIGQFFGPGTRLTVL.

The J gene is TRBJ2-3, the V gene TRBV27; D gene ambiguous. Trimming stripped 7 bases from V and 1 base from J, with 9 bases between. CDR3 length: 13 residues. Germline CDR1 MNHEY, CDR2 SMNVEV (reference sequence). Here the CDR3 reads CASKLVGTDTQYF. CDR3 nucleotides: TGTGCCAGCAAGTTGGTGGGCACAGATACGCAGTATTTT.

This chain links TRBV15 with TRBJ2-3; 13 bases map to TRBD2. The CDR3 is made up of 18 amino acids. V shed 0 bases, J shed 6 bases, and the junction held 9 bases outside the gene matches. Germline CDR1 is LNHNV and CDR2 is YYDKDF (reference sequence). The CDR3 DNA reads TGTGCCACCAGCAGAGATCCCATACTAGCGGGGGGGCACGATACGCAGTATTTT. It encodes CATSRDPILAGGHDTQYF.

The sample holds one count of this clone. The chain is built from TRBV6-1 and TRBJ1-2; TRBD1 matches 8 bases. Trimming cost V 8 bases and J 0 bases; bases outside gene matches: 5. The CDR3 runs 14 residues. CDR1 and CDR2 (germline): MNHNS, SASEGT. This CDR3 reads CASAGQDPNYGYTF. In nucleotides, the CDR3 is TGTGCCAGCGCGGGACAGGACCCTAACTATGGCTACACCTTC.

The rearrangement uses TRBV29-1 and TRBJ2-5; 14 nucleotides agree with TRBD2. Germline trimming cut 4 bases from V and 1 base from J; bases unmatched to any gene: 5. The CDR3 loop spans 16 amino acids. Germline V lookup: CDR1 SQVTM, CDR2 ANQGSEA. The CDR3 DNA follows: TGCAGCGTTGCGACTAGCGGGGGGGCTACCCAAGAGACCCAGTACTTC. It specifies CSVATSGGATQETQYF.

The chain links TRBV18 to TRBJ1-1; a weak D match, TRBD1 (5 bases). This CDR3 is built from 14 residues. Germline V gene sequence: CDR1 KGHSH, CDR2 LQKENI. Trimming took off 4 bases at V and 1 base at J, with 10 bases between the two ends. The CDR3 reads CASSLKTGNTEAFF. CDR3 nucleotides: TGTGCCAGCTCACTCAAAACAGGGAACACTGAAGCTTTCTTT.

The chain is built from TRBV5-1 and TRBJ2-7; D is uncertain. V was trimmed by 0 bases and J by 3 bases, leaving 1 base between them. Germline V lookup: CDR1 SGHRS, CDR2 YFSETQ. The CDR3 extends over 11 amino acids. The CDR3 DNA is TGCGCCAGCAGCTTGGACTACGAGCAGTACTTC. This codes for CASSLDYEQYF.

This clone showed up just a few times. J is TRBJ1-5 and V is TRBV7-2; D uncertain. The V gene lost 3 bases and the J gene lost 1 base, with 4 bases spanning the gap. Germline CDR1 reads SGHTA; CDR2 reads FQGNSA. CDR3 length: 13 amino acids. The CDR3 region has the DNA TGTGCCAGCAGCTTCGGAAGCAATCAGCCCCAGCATTTT. Amino acid sequence: CASSFGSNQPQHF. The complete variable domain, with remaining parts taken from reference TRBV7-2 and TRBJ1-5, reads GAGVSQSPSNKVTEKGKDVELRCDPISGHTALYWYRQSLGQGLEFLIYFQGNSAPDKSGLPSDRFSAERTGGSVSTLTIQRTQQEDSAVYLCASSFGSNQPQHFGDGTRLSIL.

V and J are TRBV6-5 and TRBJ2-7, with 11 bases matching TRBD2. CDR1 is MNHEY and CDR2 is SVGAGI in the germline V gene. The CDR3 has 12 amino acids. The trim removed 5 bases at V and 6 bases at J, leaving 0 bases unmatched. The CDR3 DNA follows: TGTGCCAGCAGTCTAGCGGGGGGCGAGCAGTACTTC. Residues: CASSLAGGEQYF.

CDR3 bases: TGTGCCTGGAGTGTATTTAGGGGGCAAGGGTATGAAAAACTGTTTTTT. It encodes CAWSVFRGQGYEKLFF. The chain employs TRBV30 and TRBJ1-4; 7 bases are shared with TRBD1. Looked up from germline, CDR1 is GTSNPN and CDR2 is SVGIG (reference sequence). The CDR3 consists of 16 residues. Germline trimming cut 0 bases from V and 6 bases from J; bases unmatched to any gene: 10.

The chain combines TRBV2 with TRBJ2-1; D uncertain. From germline, CDR1 is SNHLY and CDR2 FYNNEI. The CDR3 is made up of 15 amino acids. Trimming stripped 4 bases from V and 0 bases from J, with 10 bases between. DNA for the CDR3: TGTGCCAGCAGTGGACCCTTGGGCTCCTACAATGAGCAGTTCTTC. Protein: CASSGPLGSYNEQFF.

The V gene is TRBV5-1, the J gene TRBJ2-5; either TRBD1 or TRBD2 may supply D (5 bases each). CDR3 length equals 15 residues. V shed 0 bases and J shed 5 bases, with 14 bases lying between them. Germline values: CDR1 SGHRS, CDR2 YFSETQ. The CDR3 reads CASSLGSWDRETQYF. The CDR3 bases are TGCGCCAGCAGCTTGGGATCCTGGGACCGGGAGACCCAGTACTTC.

V and J are TRBV5-6 and TRBJ2-5; TRBD1 aligns across 9 bases. Germline V gives CDR1 SGHDT, CDR2 YYEEEE. Unmatched junction bases numbered 6, after V lost 4 bases and J lost 2 bases. There are 15 residues in the CDR3. CDR3 amino acids: CASSLPGQGQETQYF. In DNA form, the CDR3 reads TGTGCCAGCAGCCTTCCGGGACAGGGTCAAGAGACCCAGTACTTC.

The chain is built from TRBV7-9 and TRBJ1-1; 7 bases line up with TRBD1. This CDR3 contains 12 residues. The trim removed 5 bases at V and 9 bases at J, leaving 6 bases unmatched. Germline V gives CDR1 SEHNR, CDR2 FQNEAQ (reference sequence). CDR3 bases: TGTGCCAGCAGCCCGTTGGGACAGCAAGCTTTCTTT. Translated: CASSPLGQQAFF.

This clone was seen a few times. The chain recombines TRBV5-1 with TRBJ2-3; 8 bases fit TRBD2. Germline CDR1 SGHRS, CDR2 YFSETQ. Trimming removed 2 bases from V and 3 bases from J; junction bases left unmatched: 5. The CDR3 contains 15 residues. CDR3 sequence reads: CASSFSGGPTDTQYF. CDR3 bases: TGCGCCAGCAGCTTTTCGGGGGGGCCGACAGATACGCAGTATTTT.

The chain couples TRBV19 to TRBJ2-3; TRBD1 might be the D (6 bases). Germline CDR1 LNHDA, CDR2 SQIVND (reference sequence). V gave up 5 bases and J gave up 6 bases, with 12 bases separating them. This CDR3 spans 13 amino acids. The CDR3 nucleotides are TGTGCCAGTAGTCAGGGGATTCGCGATACGCAGTATTTT. Protein product: CASSQGIRDTQYF.

This clone appeared a few times. The CDR3 nucleotides read TGTGCCCAGGACTTGGGCGGCGAGCAGTACTTC. Amino acid sequence: CAQDLGGEQYF. This chain joins TRBV30 and TRBJ2-7; perhaps TRBD2 as D (5 bases). CDR1 and CDR2 from the germline V gene are GTSNPN and SVGIG (reference sequence). This CDR3 spans 11 amino acids. Trimming removed 8 bases at V and 6 bases at J, with 14 bases between.

The chain uses TRBV11-2 and TRBJ2-3; 10 bases align to TRBD1. The germline CDR1 and CDR2 sequences are SGHAT and FQNNGV. J gave up 6 bases and V 3 bases, and 6 bases lay outside the gene matches. The CDR3 is made up of 15 amino acids. The CDR3 loop is CASSFDRGQLDTQYF. DNA of the CDR3: TGTGCCAGCAGCTTCGACAGGGGGCAGTTGGATACGCAGTATTTT. The full variable domain, rest sourced from reference TRBV11-2 and TRBJ2-3, is EAGVAQSPRYKIIEKRQSVAFWCNPISGHATLYWYQQILGQGPKLLIQFQNNGVVDDSQLPKDRFSAERLKGVDSTLKIQPAKLEDSAVYLCASSFDRGQLDTQYFGPGTRLTVL.

This clone was recorded only once. The chain has TRBV30 and TRBJ1-2, with 7 bases fitting TRBD1. CDR3 length: 13 residues. Per the germline V gene, CDR1 is GTSNPN and CDR2 is SVGIG (reference sequence). V shed 3 bases and J 5 bases; nucleotides not matched to a gene: 6. The CDR3 DNA follows: TGTGCCTGGAGGCCCGACAGGGCGTATGGCTACACCTTC. Its translation is CAWRPDRAYGYTF.

This clone was detected a few times. Other DNA sequences within the sample encode an identical CDR3. The chain combines TRBV7-2 with TRBJ2-7, with D tentatively TRBD1 (5 bases). CDR1 SGHTA and CDR2 FQGNSA come from the germline V gene. The CDR3 loop spans 13 amino acids. Trimming took off 2 bases at V and 2 bases at J, with 7 bases between the two ends. The CDR3 loop is CASSLKGAYEQYF. The DNA for the CDR3 is TGTGCCAGCAGCTTAAAAGGGGCCTACGAGCAGTACTTC.

The chain combines TRBV29-1 with TRBJ1-5, with 9 bases lining up with TRBD1. The length of the CDR3 is 16 residues. Germline CDR1 and CDR2: SQVTM and ANQGSEA. V was clipped by 6 bases and J by 2 bases; unmatched bases: 11. CDR3 sequence reads: CSVSNGTGSGNQPQHF. The CDR3 region has the DNA TGCAGCGTCTCTAATGGGACAGGGTCCGGCAATCAGCCCCAGCATTTT.

This clone was seen only a few times. V and J are TRBV7-3 and TRBJ1-1; D not resolved. Trimming pared 5 bases from V and 4 bases from J, leaving 14 bases between. The CDR3 is 14 residues long. Germline V gives CDR1 SGHTA, CDR2 FQGTGA. Written as DNA, the CDR3 is TGTGCCAGCAGCCCCGGCCTGGAGGGCACTGAAGCTTTCTTT. Protein sequence: CASSPGLEGTEAFF.